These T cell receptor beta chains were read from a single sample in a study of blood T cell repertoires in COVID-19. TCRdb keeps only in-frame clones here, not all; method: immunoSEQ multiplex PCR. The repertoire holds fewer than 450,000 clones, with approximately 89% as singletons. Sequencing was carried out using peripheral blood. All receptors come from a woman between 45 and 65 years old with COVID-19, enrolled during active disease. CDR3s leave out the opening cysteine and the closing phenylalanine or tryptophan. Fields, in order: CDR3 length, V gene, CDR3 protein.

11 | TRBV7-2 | ASSLNPGVVLT
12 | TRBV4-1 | ASSQDRAGRPLH
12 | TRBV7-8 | ASSLEGLQRGYT
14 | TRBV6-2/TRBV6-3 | ASSYSIIRAGAEAF
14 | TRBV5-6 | ASSFMTGGQLDTQY
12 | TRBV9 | ASSVAHGWTEAF
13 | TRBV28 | ASSRDSSGANVLT
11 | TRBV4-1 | ASSQGLNAEAF
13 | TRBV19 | ASSIRAGGYNEQF
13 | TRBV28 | ASSLEQGAEDTQY
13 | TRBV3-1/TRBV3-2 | ASSQELAGWYEQY
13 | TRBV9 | ASSVGAREIDTQY
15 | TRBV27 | ASSAFPPQGASYGYT
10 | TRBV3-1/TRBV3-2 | ASSQRGQPQH
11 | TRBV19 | ASSVFRGYGYT
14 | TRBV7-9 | ASSLFLGQGGEKLF
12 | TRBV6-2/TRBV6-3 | ASSYGPGQGKLF
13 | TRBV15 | ATSRDLGAESPLH
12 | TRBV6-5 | ASGVFDRNQPQH
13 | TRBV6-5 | ASTPEPGDNYGYT
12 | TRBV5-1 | ASSLVGVNYGYT
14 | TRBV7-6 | ASSRSSGGVNNEQF
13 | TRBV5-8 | ASSSLQGDVYGYT
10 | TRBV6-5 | ASSSTHSPLH
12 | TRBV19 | ASSRGDRNTEAF
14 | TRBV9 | ASSVEGGATNEKLF
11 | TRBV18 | ASSLTSWTEAF
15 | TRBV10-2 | ASRGGLAGGGTDTQY
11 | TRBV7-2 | ASSFGGEDTIY
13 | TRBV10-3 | AINPDRGGYNEQF
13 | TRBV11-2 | ASSKTSGGTGELF
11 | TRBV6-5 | ASTFAASREQY
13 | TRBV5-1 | ASSTLAGDYNEQF
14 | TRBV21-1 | ASSKGIRQVGDTQY
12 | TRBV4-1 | ASSQDGPGGELF
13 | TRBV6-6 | ASRYALDRGYEQY
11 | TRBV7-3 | ASRTGSGTEAF
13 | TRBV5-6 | ASSAETGYNSPLH
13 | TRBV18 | ASSPHPQGAYGYT
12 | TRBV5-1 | ASSLVWTIAPLH
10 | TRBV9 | ASSAGQGTQY
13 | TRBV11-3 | ASSSSDTRTGELF
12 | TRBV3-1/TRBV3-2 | ASSSSGAGDTQY
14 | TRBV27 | ASSFPGQFSNQPQH
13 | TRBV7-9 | ASSLGTGDGNTIY
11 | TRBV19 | ASKSDSYNEQF
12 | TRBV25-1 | ASSDIGGAYEQY
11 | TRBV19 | ASSATGLTEAF
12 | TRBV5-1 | ASSLAGSDSPLH
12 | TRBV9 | ASSPHRKGTEAF
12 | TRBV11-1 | ASSQWGQGDEQY
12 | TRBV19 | ASKRTISAGELF
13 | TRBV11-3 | ASSPTGTGDEKLF